Listed here is a single T cell receptor beta chain. Its matching antigen is unknown. This specimen comes from a study of OX40 agonist ivuxolimab in advanced cancers. Findings and caveats of the study: In general, CD8+ T cells held more expanded clones than CD4+ did, on average. Clonal expansion among partial responders at 0.1-3.0 mg/kg ranked near the lowest.

The CDR3 has 16 residues. Germline loops: CDR1 PRHDT, CDR2 FYEKMQ (reference sequence). J gave up 2 bases and V 3 bases, and 8 bases lay outside the gene matches. Repertoires were generated with immunoSEQ multiplex PCR, while TCRdb's copy carries only in-frame clones and drops some. This sample has about 91,000 clones, with about 90% found just once. The chain joins TRBV13 to TRBJ2-3; 7 positions agree with TRBD1. This receptor was identified in an adult with an advanced solid tumor such as melanoma, head and neck, liver or kidney cancer. Sequencing was performed on CD4+ or CD8+ T cells sorted from blood, taken in a trial of the OX40 agonist ivuxolimab. The CDR3 coding sequence is TGTGCCAGCAGCTTTTACGGGACAGAAAACACAGATACGCAGTATTTT. It specifies CASSFYGTENTDTQYF.